What follows describes a single T cell receptor (beta chain). The data belong to a study of blood T cells in healthy people across ages. The CDR3 is 18 amino acids. Trimming stripped 0 bases from V and 0 bases from J, with 17 bases between. The germline V gene has CDR1 SGHRS and CDR2 YFSETQ. PCR was performed a second time for about 7 to 12 cycles using a sample-barcoded 5' primer and a J-beta primer mix. The template-switch adaptor was a 5' adaptor with 12 random nucleotides. It tagged each cDNA molecule. TCRdb analysed the 5' RACE reads with MiXCR anew, one entry per CDR3 protein. The profile shows some 700,000 distinct CDR3 sequences, 22% of them singletons.

Sequenced: blood. The sequence came from a man between 65 and 85 years old in good health. V gene TRBV5-1 combines with J gene TRBJ2-3, with D perhaps being TRBD1 or TRBD2 (5 bases each). The CDR3 nucleotides read TGCGCCAGCAGCTTGGCTTTGAGGGGAATGACTAGCACAGATACGCAGTATTTT. This sequence encodes CASSLALRGMTSTDTQYF.